This T cell receptor (beta chain) was documented in a study of T cells in Graves' hyperthyroidism and ophthalmopathy. Note on this clonotype: The antigen is unknown.

TCR beta CDR3 sequences were amplified from RNA transcripts. A first-round RT-PCR of the TCR CDR3 used the HTBI primer set. TCRdb called the multiplex PCR reads again in MiXCR, with one record for every CDR3 protein. Seen here are about 510,000 distinct CDR3 sequences, approximately 49% observed once, and the top ten hold around 44%. General study results and limits: Blood shared most expanded thyroid clonotypes above 0.001.

This receptor was taken from an adult woman with Graves' disease, either hyperthyroidism or ophthalmopathy (not recorded which). Sequences were obtained from peripheral blood or thyroid tissue (not recorded which).

The CDR3 is CASRQTDTPLHF. CDR3 coding DNA: TGTGCCAGCAGGCAGACAGACACACCCCTCCACTTT. This chain joins TRBV12-3 or TRBV12-4 and TRBJ1-6; TRBD1 might be the D (5 bases). The CDR3 contains 12 residues. The V end was cut by 6 bases, the J end by 11 bases, with 11 bases between.